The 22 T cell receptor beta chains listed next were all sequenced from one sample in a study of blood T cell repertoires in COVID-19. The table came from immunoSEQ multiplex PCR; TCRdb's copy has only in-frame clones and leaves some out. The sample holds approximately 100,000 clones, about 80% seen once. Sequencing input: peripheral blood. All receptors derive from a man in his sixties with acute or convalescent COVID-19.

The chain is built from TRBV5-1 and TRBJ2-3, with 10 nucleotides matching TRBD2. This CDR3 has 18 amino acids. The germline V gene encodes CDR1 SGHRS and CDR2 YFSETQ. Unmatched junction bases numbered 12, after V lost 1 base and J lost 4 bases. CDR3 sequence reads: CASSLRGGLAGVADTQYF. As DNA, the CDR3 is TGCGCCAGCAGCTTGCGGGGTGGGCTAGCGGGAGTCGCAGATACGCAGTATTTT. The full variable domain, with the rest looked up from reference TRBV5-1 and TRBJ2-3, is KAGVTQTPRYLIKTRGQQVTLSCSPISGHRSVSWYQQTPGQGLQFLFEYFSETQRNKGNFPGRFSGRQFSNSRSEMNVSTLELGDSALYLCASSLRGGLAGVADTQYFGPGTRLTVL.

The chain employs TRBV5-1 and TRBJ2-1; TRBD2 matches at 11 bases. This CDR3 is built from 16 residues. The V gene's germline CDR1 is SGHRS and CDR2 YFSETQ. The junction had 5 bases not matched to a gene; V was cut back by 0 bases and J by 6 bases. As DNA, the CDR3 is TGCGCCAGCAGCTTGGTAGCGGGAGGGTCCGGCAATGAGCAGTTCTTC. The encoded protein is CASSLVAGGSGNEQFF.

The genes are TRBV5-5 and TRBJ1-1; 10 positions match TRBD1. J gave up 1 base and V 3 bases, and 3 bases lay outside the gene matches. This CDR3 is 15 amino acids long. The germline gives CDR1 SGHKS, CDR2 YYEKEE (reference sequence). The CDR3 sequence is CASSSRQGANTEAFF. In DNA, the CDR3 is TGTGCCAGCAGCTCTAGACAGGGGGCGAACACTGAAGCTTTCTTT.

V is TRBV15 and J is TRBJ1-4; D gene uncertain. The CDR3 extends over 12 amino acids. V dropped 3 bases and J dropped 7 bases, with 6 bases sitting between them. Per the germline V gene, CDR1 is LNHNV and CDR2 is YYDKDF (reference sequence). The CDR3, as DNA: TGTGCCACCAGCAGCACAATTGAAAAACTGTTTTTT. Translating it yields CATSSTIEKLFF.

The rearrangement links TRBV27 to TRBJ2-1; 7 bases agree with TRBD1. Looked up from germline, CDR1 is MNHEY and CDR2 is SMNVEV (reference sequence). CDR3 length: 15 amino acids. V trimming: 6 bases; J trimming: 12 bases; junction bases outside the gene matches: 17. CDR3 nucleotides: TGTGCCAGCAGCCTGGACAGGCCTTCAACGGGTATGCAGTTCTTC. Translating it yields CASSLDRPSTGMQFF.

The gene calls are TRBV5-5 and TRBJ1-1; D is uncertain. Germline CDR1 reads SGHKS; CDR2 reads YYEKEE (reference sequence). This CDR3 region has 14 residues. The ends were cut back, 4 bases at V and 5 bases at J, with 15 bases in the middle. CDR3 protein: CASSPPARVTEAFF. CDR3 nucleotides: TGTGCCAGCAGCCCCCCGGCGAGGGTTACTGAAGCTTTCTTT. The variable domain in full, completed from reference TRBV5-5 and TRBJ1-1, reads DAGVTQSPTHLIKTRGQQVTLRCSPISGHKSVSWYQQVLGQGPQFIFQYYEKEERGRGNFPDRFSARQFPNYSSELNVNALLLGDSALYLCASSPPARVTEAFFGQGTRLTVV.

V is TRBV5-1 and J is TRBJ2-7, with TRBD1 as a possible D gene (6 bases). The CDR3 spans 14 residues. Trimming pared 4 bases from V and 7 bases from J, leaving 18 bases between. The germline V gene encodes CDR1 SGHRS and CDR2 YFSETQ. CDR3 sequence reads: CASSVSVGGGEQYF. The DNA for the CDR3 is TGCGCCAGCAGCGTATCGGTAGGGGGTGGTGAGCAGTACTTC.

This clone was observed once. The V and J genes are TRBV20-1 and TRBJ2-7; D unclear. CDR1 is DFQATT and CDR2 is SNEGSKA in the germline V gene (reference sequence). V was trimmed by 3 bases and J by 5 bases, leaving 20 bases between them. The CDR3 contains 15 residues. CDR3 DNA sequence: TGCAGTGCTAGTGATAGATGGGCGAGTCCCCACGAGCAGTACTTC. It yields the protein CSASDRWASPHEQYF.

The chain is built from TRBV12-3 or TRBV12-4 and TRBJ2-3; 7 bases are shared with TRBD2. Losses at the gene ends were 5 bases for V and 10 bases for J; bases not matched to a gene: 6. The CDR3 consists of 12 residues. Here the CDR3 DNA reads TGTGCCAGCAGTGGAGGACTAGGGGCGCAGTATTTT. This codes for CASSGGLGAQYF.

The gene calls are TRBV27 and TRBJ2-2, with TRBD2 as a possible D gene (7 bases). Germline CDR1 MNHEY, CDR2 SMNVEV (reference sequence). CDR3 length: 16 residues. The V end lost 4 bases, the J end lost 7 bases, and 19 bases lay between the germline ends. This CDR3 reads CASSSLGGGGGGELFF. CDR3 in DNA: TGTGCCAGCAGTTCCCTCGGGGGAGGGGGAGGCGGGGAGCTGTTTTTT.

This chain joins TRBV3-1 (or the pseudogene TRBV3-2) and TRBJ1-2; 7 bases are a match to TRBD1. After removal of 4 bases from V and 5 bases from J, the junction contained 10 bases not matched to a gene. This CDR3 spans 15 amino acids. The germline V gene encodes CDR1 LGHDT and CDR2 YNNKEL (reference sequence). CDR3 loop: CASSPLGQSPYGYTF. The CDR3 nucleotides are TGTGCCAGCAGCCCGTTGGGACAGTCACCTTATGGCTACACCTTC.

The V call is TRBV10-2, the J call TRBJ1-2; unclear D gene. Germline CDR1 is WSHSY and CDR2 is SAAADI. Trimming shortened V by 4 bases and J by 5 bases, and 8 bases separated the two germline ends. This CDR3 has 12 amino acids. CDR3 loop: CASSVDLYGYTF. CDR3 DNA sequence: TGCGCCAGCAGTGTGGACTTGTATGGCTACACCTTC.

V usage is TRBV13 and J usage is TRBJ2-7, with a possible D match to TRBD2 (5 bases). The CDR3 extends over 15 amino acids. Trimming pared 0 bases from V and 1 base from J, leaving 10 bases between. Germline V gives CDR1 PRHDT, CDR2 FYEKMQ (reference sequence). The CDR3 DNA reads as TGTGCCAGCAGCTTAGGCGAGGGCACATCCTACGAGCAGTACTTC. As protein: CASSLGEGTSYEQYF.

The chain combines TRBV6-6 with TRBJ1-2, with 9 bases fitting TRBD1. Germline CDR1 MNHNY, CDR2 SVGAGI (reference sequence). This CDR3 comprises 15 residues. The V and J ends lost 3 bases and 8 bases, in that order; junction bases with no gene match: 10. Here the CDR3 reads CASSYGYRGPSGYTF. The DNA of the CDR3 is TGTGCCAGCAGTTATGGTTACAGGGGGCCTTCGGGCTACACCTTC.

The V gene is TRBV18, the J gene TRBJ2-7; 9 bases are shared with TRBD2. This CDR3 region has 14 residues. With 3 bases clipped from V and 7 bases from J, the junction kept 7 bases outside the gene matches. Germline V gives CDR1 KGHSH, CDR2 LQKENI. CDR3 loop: CASSPSSGSFEQYF. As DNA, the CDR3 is TGTGCCAGCTCACCGAGTAGCGGGAGCTTTGAGCAGTACTTC.

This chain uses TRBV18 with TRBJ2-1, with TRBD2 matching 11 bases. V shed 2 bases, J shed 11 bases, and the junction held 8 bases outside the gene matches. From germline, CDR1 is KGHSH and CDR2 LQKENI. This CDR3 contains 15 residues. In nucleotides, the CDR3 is TGTGCCAGCTCACCAACTAGCGGGAGTGACAAAAAGCAGTTCTTC. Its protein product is CASSPTSGSDKKQFF.

The CDR3 loop is CASSLPGSVYEQYV. The CDR3 coding sequence is TGTGCCAGCAGTTTACCCGGTAGCGTCTACGAGCAGTACGTC. The V call is TRBV28, the J call TRBJ2-7, with a tentative D call TRBD2 (5 bases). CDR3 length equals 14 residues. Germline assignment: CDR1 MDHEN and CDR2 SYDVKM. Trimming cost V 2 bases and J 3 bases, with 11 bases left between them.

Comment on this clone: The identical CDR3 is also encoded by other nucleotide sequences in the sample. The CDR3 spells CASSLAGDTQYF. CDR3 in DNA: TGCGCCAGCAGCTTGGCGGGAGATACGCAGTATTTT. The chain is built from TRBV5-1 and TRBJ2-3; no firm D call. The CDR3 covers 12 residues. V lost 0 bases, J lost 5 bases, and 4 bases lay in between. Germline V gives CDR1 SGHRS, CDR2 YFSETQ.

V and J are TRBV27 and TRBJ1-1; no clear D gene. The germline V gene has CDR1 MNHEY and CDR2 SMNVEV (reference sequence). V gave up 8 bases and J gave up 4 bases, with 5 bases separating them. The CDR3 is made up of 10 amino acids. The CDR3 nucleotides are TGTGCCAGCCTAGGCACTGAAGCTTTCTTT. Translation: CASLGTEAFF.

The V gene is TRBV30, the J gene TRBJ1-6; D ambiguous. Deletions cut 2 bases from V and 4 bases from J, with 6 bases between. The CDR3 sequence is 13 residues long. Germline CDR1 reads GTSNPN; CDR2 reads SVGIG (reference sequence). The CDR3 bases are TGTGCCTGGAGTCCGAGATATAATTCACCCCTCCACTTT. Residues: CAWSPRYNSPLHF. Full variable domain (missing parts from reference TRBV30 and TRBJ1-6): SQTIHQWPATLVQPVGSPLSLECTVEGTSNPNLYWYRQAAGRGLQLLFYSVGIGQISSEVPQNLSASRPQDRQFILSSKKLLLSDSGFYLCAWSPRYNSPLHFGNGTRLTVT.

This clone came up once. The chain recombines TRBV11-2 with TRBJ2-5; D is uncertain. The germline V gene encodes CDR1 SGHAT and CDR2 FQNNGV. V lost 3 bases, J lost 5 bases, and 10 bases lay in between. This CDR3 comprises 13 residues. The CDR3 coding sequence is TGTGCCAGCAGCTTCCCTAGTTCTGAGACCCAGTACTTC. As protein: CASSFPSSETQYF.

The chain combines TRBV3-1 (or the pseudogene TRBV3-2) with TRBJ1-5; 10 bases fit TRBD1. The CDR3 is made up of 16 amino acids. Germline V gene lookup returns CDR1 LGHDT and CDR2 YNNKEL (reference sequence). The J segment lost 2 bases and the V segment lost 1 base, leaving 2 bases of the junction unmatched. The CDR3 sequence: CASSQAGTGGNQPQHF. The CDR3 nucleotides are TGTGCCAGCAGCCAAGCCGGGACAGGGGGCAATCAGCCCCAGCATTTT.